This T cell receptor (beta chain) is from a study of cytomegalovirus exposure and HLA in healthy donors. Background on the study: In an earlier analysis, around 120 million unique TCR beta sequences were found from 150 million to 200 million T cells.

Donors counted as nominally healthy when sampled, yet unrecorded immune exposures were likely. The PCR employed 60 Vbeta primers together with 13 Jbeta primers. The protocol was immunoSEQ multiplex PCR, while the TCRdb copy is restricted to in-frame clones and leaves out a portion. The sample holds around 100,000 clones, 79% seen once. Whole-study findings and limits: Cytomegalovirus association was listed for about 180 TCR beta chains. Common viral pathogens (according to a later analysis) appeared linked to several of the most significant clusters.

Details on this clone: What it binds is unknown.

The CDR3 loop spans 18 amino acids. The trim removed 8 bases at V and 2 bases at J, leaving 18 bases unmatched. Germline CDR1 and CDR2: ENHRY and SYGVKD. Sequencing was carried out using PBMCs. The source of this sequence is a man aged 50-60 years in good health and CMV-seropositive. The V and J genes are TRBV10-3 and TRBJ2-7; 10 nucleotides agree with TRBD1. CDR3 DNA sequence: TGTGCCATCTCGACGAGGGGCGGACAGGGGGTTACCACCTACGAGCAGTACTTC. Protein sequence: CAISTRGGQGVTTYEQYF.